The 17 T cell receptor beta chains reported below all come from one sample, sequenced in a study of blood T cells in healthy people across ages. Primed by a sample-barcoded 5' primer and a J-beta primer mix, a second PCR proceeded for about 7 to 12 cycles. Each CDR3 protein gets one entry after TCRdb re-called the 5' RACE reads with MiXCR. The sample includes fewer than 900,000 distinct CDR3 sequences, under 40% of them seen just once. Sample: blood. These receptors were collected from a man aged 18 to 29 in good health.

To note about this clonotype: Its ends do not fully match the called genes, so a read error is possible. This rearrangement joins TRBV12-3 or TRBV12-4 to TRBJ1-2; perhaps TRBD1 as D (6 bases). This CDR3 has 16 residues. Here the CDR3 reads CTSSLQGFNINYGYTF. The CDR3 nucleotides read TGTACCAGCAGTTTGCAGGGGTTTAATATTAACTATGGCTACACCTTC.

This rearrangement joins TRBV4-3 to TRBJ1-4; D is undetermined. The CDR3 is 14 amino acids. Germline V CDR1 and CDR2: LGHNA, YSLEER. V lost 0 bases and J 6 bases, leaving 8 bases between the germline ends. This CDR3 is CASSQDWQDEKLFF. The CDR3 region has the DNA TGCGCCAGCAGCCAAGACTGGCAAGATGAAAAACTGTTTTTT.

This clonotype showed up just a few times. The chain combines TRBV25-1 with TRBJ1-1, with D perhaps matching TRBD1 (5 bases). Germline lookup yields CDR1 MGHDK and CDR2 SYGVNS. V was pared by 5 bases and J by 3 bases, with 10 bases between. This CDR3 has 13 amino acids. CDR3 nucleotides: TGTGCCAGCAGTAGAGAGGGGCACACTGAAGCTTTCTTT. It is translated as CASSREGHTEAFF.

The gene calls are TRBV10-3 and TRBJ2-2, with 8 bases aligning to TRBD2. CDR1 and CDR2 (germline): ENHRY, SYGVKD. This CDR3 comprises 16 residues. The V segment lost 7 bases and the J segment 1 base; nucleotides outside the gene matches: 8. CDR3 in amino acids: CAIKASGGLNTGELFF. DNA of the CDR3: TGTGCCATCAAGGCCAGCGGGGGCTTGAACACCGGGGAGCTGTTTTTT.

The chain links TRBV7-2 to TRBJ2-3, with 16 bases lining up with TRBD2. This CDR3 has 17 amino acids. Germline V gene sequence: CDR1 SGHTA, CDR2 FQGNSA. V dropped 6 bases and J dropped 5; count of bases not matched to a gene: 8. The CDR3 region is CASSSGTSGGAGDTQYF. The CDR3 coding sequence is TGTGCCAGCAGTTCCGGGACTAGCGGGGGGGCCGGAGATACGCAGTATTTT.

This clonotype was counted a few times. The chain recombines TRBV20-1 with TRBJ2-1; possibly TRBD2 for D (6 bases). The assigned J gene may be wrong: the sequence end matches TRBJ2-7 better. Germline CDR1 reads DFQATT; CDR2 reads SNEGSKA (reference sequence). This CDR3 spans 14 amino acids. In DNA form, the CDR3 reads TGCAGTGCTAGAGACCGGGAGTTATACAATGAGCAGTACTTC. It translates to CSARDRELYNEQYF.

The rearrangement uses TRBV7-2 and TRBJ2-7, with D perhaps being TRBD1 or TRBD2 (5 bases each). CDR1 is SGHTA, CDR2 FQGNSA, per germline. CDR3 size: 16 residues. V lost 3 bases and J lost 5, with 20 bases in between. The CDR3: CASSFPSGTRDDEQYF. The CDR3 nucleotides read TGTGCCAGCAGCTTTCCTTCCGGGACGCGAGACGACGAGCAGTACTTC.

A few counts support this clonotype. The chain employs TRBV20-1 and TRBJ2-1; no definite D call. The closer fit of TRBJ2-7 to the DNA end suggests the J call may be wrong. The CDR3 has 15 residues. Germline V CDR1 and CDR2: DFQATT, SNEGSKA (reference sequence). The CDR3 sequence: CSARDVQSSYNEQYF. As DNA, the CDR3 is TGCAGTGCTAGGGACGTCCAAAGCTCCTACAATGAGCAGTACTTC.

The chain combines TRBV5-1 with TRBJ2-3, with D uncertain. CDR1 SGHRS and CDR2 YFSETQ come from the germline V gene. The CDR3 runs to 13 residues. V was shortened by 4 bases and J by 2 bases, with 8 bases between the two germline ends. CDR3 protein: CASSRQVTDTQYF. The CDR3 DNA follows: TGCGCCAGCAGCCGCCAGGTCACAGATACGCAGTATTTT.

The sample holds one count of this clonotype. This chain links TRBV4-3 with TRBJ1-1; TRBD1 might be the D (6 bases). This CDR3 region has 14 residues. The germline V and J ends were trimmed by 4 bases and 6 bases, with 15 bases remaining between them. The V gene's germline CDR1 is LGHNA and CDR2 YSLEER. This chain's CDR3 is CASSPGQRMAEAFF. In DNA form, the CDR3 reads TGCGCCAGCAGCCCTGGACAGCGGATGGCTGAAGCTTTCTTT.

This clonotype occurred a few times. J is TRBJ2-5 and V is TRBV10-3, with D maybe TRBD2 (6 bases). There are 15 residues in the CDR3. The germline V and J ends were trimmed by 2 bases and 1 base, with 11 bases remaining between them. Germline V lookup: CDR1 ENHRY, CDR2 SYGVKD. CDR3 coding DNA: TGTGCCATCAGTGAGGGCGCTAGCGTCCAAGAGACCCAGTACTTC. Its translation is CAISEGASVQETQYF.

The chain couples TRBV4-2 to TRBJ2-4; the match to TRBD2 covers 9 bases. Unmatched junction bases numbered 13, after V lost 2 bases and J lost 5 bases. Germline V lookup: CDR1 LGHNA, CDR2 YNFKEQ. This CDR3 region has 18 residues. CDR3 coding DNA: TGTGCCAGCAGCCAACTGGGGGCGGGGGGGCCTGGGGAAAACATTCAGTACTTC. Translated: CASSQLGAGGPGENIQYF.

This clonotype was seen only a few times. The rearrangement links TRBV2 to TRBJ1-1; possible D gene TRBD1, 6 bases. The germline V gene has CDR1 SNHLY and CDR2 FYNNEI. V was cut by 6 bases and J by 4 bases, with 15 bases left in between. CDR3 length: 14 residues. Written as DNA, the CDR3 is TGTGCCAGCAGACCTAAAACAGGGAGCACTGAAGCTTTCTTT. It codes for CASRPKTGSTEAFF.

The rearrangement uses TRBV3-1 and TRBJ1-2, with D possibly matching TRBD1 (5 bases). Germline CDR1 LGHDT, CDR2 YNNKEL (reference sequence). The CDR3 covers 17 residues. V gave up 0 bases and J gave up 3 bases, with 17 bases separating them. The chain's CDR3 is CASSQDPMEGHHYGYTF. DNA for the CDR3: TGTGCCAGCAGCCAAGATCCTATGGAAGGACACCACTATGGCTACACCTTC.

This clonotype occurred a few times. DNA for the CDR3: TGTGCCATCAGCAAGACTAGCGGGGTCTACAATGAGCAGTACTTC. This codes for CAISKTSGVYNEQYF. The chain couples TRBV10-3 to TRBJ2-5; 11 bases fit TRBD2. Germline-derived CDR1 and CDR2 are ENHRY and SYGVKD. Trimming removed 6 bases from V and 11 bases from J; junction bases left unmatched: 14. The CDR3 consists of 15 residues.

The chain recombines TRBV7-2 with TRBJ1-1; 9 nucleotides match TRBD1. This CDR3 is 16 amino acids long. CDR1 is SGHTA, CDR2 FQGNSA, per germline. The junction had 6 bases not matched to a gene; V was cut back by 3 bases and J by 1 base. CDR3 sequence reads: CASSFQTGGGNTEAFF. CDR3 nucleotides: TGTGCCAGCAGCTTCCAGACAGGGGGAGGGAACACTGAAGCTTTCTTT.

This clonotype was detected a few times. The chain couples TRBV12-3 or TRBV12-4 to TRBJ2-1, with TRBD2 matching 11 bases. Germline trimming cut 8 bases from V and 12 bases from J; bases unmatched to any gene: 6. This CDR3 is 12 amino acids long. The CDR3 protein is CASWDSGGGQFF. CDR3 in DNA: TGTGCCAGCTGGGATAGCGGGGGGGGGCAGTTCTTC.